This note documents a single T cell receptor beta chain sequence. Antigen specificity is unknown. Profiling relied on immunoSEQ multiplex PCR, and the TCRdb table lists in-frame clones only, not all of them. The sample consists of approximately 9,600 clones, about 76% of them appearing once. These data are taken from a study of graft-versus-host responses after intestinal transplantation. Study-wide context: As for transplant type, recipients had multivisceral, liver-intestinal, or isolated intestinal grafts. Anti-thymocyte globulin was used for induction in all recipients, who then took tacrolimus and steroids for approximately 3 years. Whole-study results and caveats: The study associated peak circulating GvH clone levels with early post-transplant HvG declines. Recipient marrow held GvH clones, some first seen in ileum or blood.

Graft tissue processing released intraepithelial and lamina propria lymphocytes. In germline, CDR1 is MNHEY, CDR2 SVGAGI. V was clipped by 7 bases and J by 4 bases, with 17 bases between them. The CDR3 runs to 15 residues. The clonotype was recovered from a human patient who received an intestinal transplant, so some T cells may come from the graft donor. The genes are TRBV6-5 and TRBJ2-1; D is uncertain. Here the sequenced sample was ileum tissue, taken less than 480 days after intestinal transplantation. The CDR3 loop reads CASTHINPPYNEQFF. In nucleotides, the CDR3 is TGTGCCAGCACCCACATCAATCCACCTTACAATGAGCAGTTCTTC.